These 9 T cell receptor beta chains originate from one sample sequenced in a study of OX40 agonist ivuxolimab in advanced cancers. Here immunoSEQ multiplex PCR was the method, and the copy in TCRdb shows in-frame clones only, minus some. In the table there are roughly 77,000 clones, around 80% of which are singletons. Specimen: CD4+ or CD8+ T cells sorted from blood, collected in a trial of the OX40 agonist ivuxolimab. Receptors were obtained from an adult with an advanced solid tumor such as melanoma, head and neck, liver or kidney cancer.

This chain links TRBV7-6 with TRBJ2-2; TRBD2 agrees at 8 bases. CDR1 and CDR2 (germline): SGHVS, FNYEAQ. The CDR3 is 16 amino acids. Unmatched junction bases numbered 12, after V lost 7 bases and J lost 5 bases. The CDR3 is CASKAPAGVWTGELFF. In DNA, the CDR3 is TGTGCCAGCAAAGCGCCAGCGGGAGTGTGGACCGGGGAGCTGTTTTTT.

The chain links TRBV2 to TRBJ1-5; D perhaps matches TRBD1 (5 bases). This CDR3 region has 16 residues. Germline CDR1 reads SNHLY; CDR2 reads FYNNEI. V lost 0 bases to trimming and J lost 7 bases, with 16 bases between them. The CDR3: CASSEAQGTRGQPQHF. In DNA form, the CDR3 reads TGTGCCAGCAGTGAAGCGCAAGGGACCCGAGGACAGCCCCAGCATTTT.

This chain uses TRBV7-3 with TRBJ2-7; no reliable D call. CDR1 SGHTA and CDR2 FQGTGA come from the germline V gene. The V and J ends lost 5 bases and 2 bases respectively, with 13 bases between them. The CDR3 has 14 amino acids. CDR3 nucleotides: TGTGCCAGCAGCCCCTCGGGTGGACCCTACGAGCAGTACTTC. Amino acids: CASSPSGGPYEQYF.

This clone was recorded only once. The rearrangement uses TRBV18 and TRBJ2-7; D not certain. V lost 2 bases and J lost 7, with 12 bases in between. CDR1 is KGHSH, CDR2 LQKENI, per germline. The CDR3 sequence is 13 residues long. The chain's CDR3 is CASSPTRMEEQYF. The DNA of the CDR3 is TGTGCCAGCTCACCAACTCGTATGGAAGAGCAGTACTTC.

This chain links TRBV6-6 with TRBJ2-7, with D perhaps matching TRBD2 (5 bases). V was clipped by 5 bases and J by 5 bases, with 10 bases between them. The CDR3 totals 12 residues. Germline V lookup: CDR1 MNHNY, CDR2 SVGAGI (reference sequence). For the CDR3, the DNA is TGTGCCAGCAGTAGAGGGAGAAACGAGCAGTACTTC. It translates to CASSRGRNEQYF.

The V call is TRBV5-1, the J call TRBJ1-4; possible D gene TRBD1, 5 bases. This CDR3 spans 16 amino acids. Per germline, CDR1 SGHRS and CDR2 YFSETQ. V shed 1 base and J shed 5 bases, with 15 bases lying between them. The CDR3 reads CASSLQGPGDNEKLFF. The CDR3 nucleotides are TGCGCCAGCAGCTTGCAGGGACCGGGGGACAATGAAAAACTGTTTTTT.

This chain uses TRBV5-5 with TRBJ2-2, with TRBD2 identical over 10 bases. The CDR3 is made up of 16 amino acids. J gave up 5 bases and V 6 bases, and 10 bases lay outside the gene matches. Looked up from germline, CDR1 is SGHKS and CDR2 is YYEKEE (reference sequence). DNA for the CDR3: TGTGCCAGCACTTTGAACCCTAGCGGGAGAACCGGGGAGCTGTTTTTT. This codes for CASTLNPSGRTGELFF. The entire variable domain, with the rest obtained from reference TRBV5-5 and TRBJ2-2, is as follows: DAGVTQSPTHLIKTRGQQVTLRCSPISGHKSVSWYQQVLGQGPQFIFQYYEKEERGRGNFPDRFSARQFPNYSSELNVNALLLGDSALYLCASTLNPSGRTGELFFGEGSRLTVL.

The gene calls are TRBV6-6 and TRBJ2-7, with TRBD1 matching over 9 bases. V lost 6 bases, J lost 5 bases, and 8 bases stayed unmatched. The length of the CDR3 is 14 residues. CDR1 and CDR2 (germline): MNHNY, SVGAGI (reference sequence). Here the CDR3 DNA reads TGTGCCAGCAGCGCCGGGGACAGGGTGCACGAGCAGTACTTC. It encodes CASSAGDRVHEQYF.

The table lists this clone with a count of one. The rearrangement links TRBV5-4 to TRBJ2-3, with 8 bases matching TRBD2. Germline V lookup: CDR1 SGHNT, CDR2 YYREEE (reference sequence). Germline trimming cut 6 bases from V and 3 bases from J; bases unmatched to any gene: 6. The length of the CDR3 is 14 residues. The CDR3 spells CASIHRGGTDTQYF. The CDR3 nucleotides are TGTGCCAGCATCCATCGGGGGGGGACAGATACGCAGTATTTT.